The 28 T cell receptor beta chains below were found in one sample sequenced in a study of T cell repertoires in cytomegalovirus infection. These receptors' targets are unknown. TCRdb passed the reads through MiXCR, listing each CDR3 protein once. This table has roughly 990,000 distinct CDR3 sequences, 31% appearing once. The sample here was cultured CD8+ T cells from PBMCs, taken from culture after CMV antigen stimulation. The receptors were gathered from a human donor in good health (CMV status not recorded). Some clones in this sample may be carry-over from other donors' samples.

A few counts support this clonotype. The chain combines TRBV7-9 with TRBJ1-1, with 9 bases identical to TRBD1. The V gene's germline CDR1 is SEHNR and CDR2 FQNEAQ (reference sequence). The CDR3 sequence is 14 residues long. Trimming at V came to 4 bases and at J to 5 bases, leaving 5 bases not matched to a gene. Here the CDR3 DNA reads TGTGCCAGCAGCTCGGGACAGGGAGAAACTGAAGCTTTCTTT. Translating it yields CASSSGQGETEAFF.

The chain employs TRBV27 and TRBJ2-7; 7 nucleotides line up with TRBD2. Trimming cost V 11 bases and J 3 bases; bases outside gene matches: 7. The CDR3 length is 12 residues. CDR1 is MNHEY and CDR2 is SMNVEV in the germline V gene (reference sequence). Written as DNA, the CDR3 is TGTGCCGCGGGAGTGGGTGTCTACGAGCAGTACTTC. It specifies CAAGVGVYEQYF.

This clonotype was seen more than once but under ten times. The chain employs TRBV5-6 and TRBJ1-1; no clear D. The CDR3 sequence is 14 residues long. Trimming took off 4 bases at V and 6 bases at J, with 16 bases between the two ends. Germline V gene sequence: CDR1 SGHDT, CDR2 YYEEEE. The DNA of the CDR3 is TGTGCCAGCAGCCCCATGAGAACCTCCCCTGAAGCTTTCTTT. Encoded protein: CASSPMRTSPEAFF.

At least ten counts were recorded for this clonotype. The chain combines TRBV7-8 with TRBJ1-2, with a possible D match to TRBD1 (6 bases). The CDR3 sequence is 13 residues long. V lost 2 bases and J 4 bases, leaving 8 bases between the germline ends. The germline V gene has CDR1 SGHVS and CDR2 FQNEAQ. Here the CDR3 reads CASSLRGFYGYTF. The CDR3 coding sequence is TGTGCCAGCAGCTTAAGGGGGTTCTATGGCTACACCTTC.

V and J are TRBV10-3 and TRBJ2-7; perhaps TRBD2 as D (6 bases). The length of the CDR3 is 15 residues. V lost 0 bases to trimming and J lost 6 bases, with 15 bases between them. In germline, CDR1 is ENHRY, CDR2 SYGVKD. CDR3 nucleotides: TGTGCCATCAGTGAGTCGGGGGGTGGAATTGTCGAGCAGTACGTC. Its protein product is CAISESGGGIVEQYV.

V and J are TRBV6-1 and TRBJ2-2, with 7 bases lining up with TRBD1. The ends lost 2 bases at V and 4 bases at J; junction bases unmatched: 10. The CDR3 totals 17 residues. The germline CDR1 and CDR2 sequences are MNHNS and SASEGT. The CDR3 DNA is TGTGCCAGCAGTGAATTTCCCCAGGGGGAGAGCACCGGGGAGCTGTTTTTT. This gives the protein CASSEFPQGESTGELFF.

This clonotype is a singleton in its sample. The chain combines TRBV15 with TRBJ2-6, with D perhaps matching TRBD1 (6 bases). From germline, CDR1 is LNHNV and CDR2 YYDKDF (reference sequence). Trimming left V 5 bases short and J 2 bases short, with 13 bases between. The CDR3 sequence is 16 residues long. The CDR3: CATSVQGRTGANVLTF. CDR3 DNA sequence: TGTGCCACCAGCGTACAGGGTAGAACTGGGGCCAACGTCCTGACTTTC.

The DNA for the CDR3 is TGCGCCAGCAGCTTGGCCCGTCGGGACAATTTATTAGCCAAAAACATTCAGTACTTC. Its translation is CASSLARRDNLLAKNIQYF. This chain joins TRBV5-1 and TRBJ2-4, with a possible D match to TRBD1 (6 bases). The V gene lost 0 bases and the J gene lost 0 bases, with 19 bases spanning the gap. This CDR3 contains 19 residues. The germline gives CDR1 SGHRS, CDR2 YFSETQ. Supplemented by reference TRBV5-1 and TRBJ2-4, the full variable domain reads KAGVTQTPRYLIKTRGQQVTLSCSPISGHRSVSWYQQTPGQGLQFLFEYFSETQRNKGNFPGRFSGRQFSNSRSEMNVSTLELGDSALYLCASSLARRDNLLAKNIQYFGAGTRLSVL.

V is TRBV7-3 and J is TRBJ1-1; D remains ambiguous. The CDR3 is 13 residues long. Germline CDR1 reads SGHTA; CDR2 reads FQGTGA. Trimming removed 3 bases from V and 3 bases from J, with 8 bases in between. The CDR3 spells CASSLWEYTEAFF. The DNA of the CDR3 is TGTGCCAGCAGCTTGTGGGAGTACACTGAAGCTTTCTTT.

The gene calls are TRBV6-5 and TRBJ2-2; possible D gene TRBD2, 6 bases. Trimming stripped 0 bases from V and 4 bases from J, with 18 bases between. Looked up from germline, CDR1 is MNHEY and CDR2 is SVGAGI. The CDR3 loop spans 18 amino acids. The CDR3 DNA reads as TGTGCCAGCAGTTACTCCCGGGGAGGTAGGAGGAGCACCGGGGAGCTGTTTTTT. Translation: CASSYSRGGRRSTGELFF.

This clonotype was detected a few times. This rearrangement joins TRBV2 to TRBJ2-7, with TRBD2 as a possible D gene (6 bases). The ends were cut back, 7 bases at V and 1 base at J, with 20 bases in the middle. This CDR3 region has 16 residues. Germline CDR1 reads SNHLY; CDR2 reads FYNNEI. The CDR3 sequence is CASIGGAEPRSYEQYF. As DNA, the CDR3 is TGTGCCAGCATTGGAGGGGCCGAACCCCGGTCCTACGAGCAGTACTTC.

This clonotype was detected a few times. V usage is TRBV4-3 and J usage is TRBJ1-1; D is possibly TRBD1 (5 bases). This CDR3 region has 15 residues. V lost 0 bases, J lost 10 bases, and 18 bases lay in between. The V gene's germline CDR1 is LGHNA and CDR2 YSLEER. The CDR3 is CASSQDTGLAVAAFF. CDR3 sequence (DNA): TGCGCCAGCAGCCAAGATACGGGGCTAGCAGTGGCAGCTTTCTTT.

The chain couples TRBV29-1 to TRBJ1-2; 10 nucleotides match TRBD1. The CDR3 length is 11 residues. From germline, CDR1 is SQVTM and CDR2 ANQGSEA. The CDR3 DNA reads TGCGGCGACCGGGACAGGGGCGGCTACACCTTC. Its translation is CGDRDRGGYTF.

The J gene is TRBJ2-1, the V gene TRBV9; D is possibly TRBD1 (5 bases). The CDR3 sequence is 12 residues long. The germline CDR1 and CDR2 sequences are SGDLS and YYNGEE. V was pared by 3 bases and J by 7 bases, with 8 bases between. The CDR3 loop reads CASSETDNEQFF. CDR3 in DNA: TGTGCCAGCAGCGAGACAGATAATGAGCAGTTCTTC.

The DNA for the CDR3 is TGTGCCAGCAGTTTAGGCTGGGGGAATTCACCCCTCCACTTT. This translates into CASSLGWGNSPLHF. This chain joins TRBV6-1 and TRBJ1-6, with a weak D call TRBD1 (5 bases). This CDR3 contains 14 residues. The ends were cut back, 5 bases at V and 7 bases at J, with 12 bases in the middle. CDR1 MNHNS and CDR2 SASEGT come from the germline V gene.

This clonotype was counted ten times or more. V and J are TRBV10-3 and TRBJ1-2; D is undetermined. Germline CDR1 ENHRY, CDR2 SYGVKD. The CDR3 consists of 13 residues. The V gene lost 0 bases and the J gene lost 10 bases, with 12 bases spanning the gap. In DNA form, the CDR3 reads TGTGCCATCAGTGAGTCGGTGGAGGGCCACTACACCTTC. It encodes CAISESVEGHYTF.

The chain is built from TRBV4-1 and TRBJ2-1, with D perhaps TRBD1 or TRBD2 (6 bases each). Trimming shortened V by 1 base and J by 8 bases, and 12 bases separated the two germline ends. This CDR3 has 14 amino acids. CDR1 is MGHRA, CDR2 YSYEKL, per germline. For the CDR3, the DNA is TGCGCCAGCAGCCAAGGCCAGAGGGGGGATGAGCAGTTCTTC. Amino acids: CASSQGQRGDEQFF.

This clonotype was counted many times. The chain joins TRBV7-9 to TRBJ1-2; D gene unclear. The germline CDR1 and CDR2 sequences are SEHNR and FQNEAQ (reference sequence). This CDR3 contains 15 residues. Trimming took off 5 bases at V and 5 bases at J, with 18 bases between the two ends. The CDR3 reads CASSHPPVPLYGYTF. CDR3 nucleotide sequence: TGTGCCAGCAGCCATCCCCCGGTGCCACTGTATGGCTACACCTTC.

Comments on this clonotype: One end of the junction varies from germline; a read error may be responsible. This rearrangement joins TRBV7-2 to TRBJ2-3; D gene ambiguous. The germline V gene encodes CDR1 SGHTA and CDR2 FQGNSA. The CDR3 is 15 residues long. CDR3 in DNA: TGTGCCAGCAGCCTCCGACGCCGGGTCTCAGATATGCAGTATTTT. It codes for CASSLRRRVSDMQYF.

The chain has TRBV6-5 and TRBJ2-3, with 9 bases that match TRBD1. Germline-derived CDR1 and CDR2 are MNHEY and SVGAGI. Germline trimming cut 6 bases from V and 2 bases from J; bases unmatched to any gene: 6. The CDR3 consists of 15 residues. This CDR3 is CASSNWDRVTDTQYF. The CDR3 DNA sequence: TGTGCCAGCAGCAACTGGGACAGGGTCACAGATACGCAGTATTTT.

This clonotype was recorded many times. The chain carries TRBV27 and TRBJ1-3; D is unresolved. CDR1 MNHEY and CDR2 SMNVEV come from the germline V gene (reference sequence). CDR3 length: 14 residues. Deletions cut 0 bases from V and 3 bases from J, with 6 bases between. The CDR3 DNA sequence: TGTGCCAGCAGTTTATCGGACGGTGGAAACACCATATATTTT. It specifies CASSLSDGGNTIYF.

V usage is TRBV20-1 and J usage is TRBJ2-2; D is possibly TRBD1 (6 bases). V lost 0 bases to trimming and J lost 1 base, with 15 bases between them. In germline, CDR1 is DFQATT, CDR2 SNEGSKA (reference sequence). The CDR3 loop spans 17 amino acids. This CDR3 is CSARDEEATGNTGELFF. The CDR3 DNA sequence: TGCAGTGCTAGAGATGAGGAGGCGACAGGGAACACCGGGGAGCTGTTTTTT.

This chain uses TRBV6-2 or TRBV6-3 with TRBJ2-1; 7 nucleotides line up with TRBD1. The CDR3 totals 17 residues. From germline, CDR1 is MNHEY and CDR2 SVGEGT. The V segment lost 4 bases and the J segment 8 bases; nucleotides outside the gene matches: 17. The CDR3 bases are TGTGCCAGCAGTTCCAACCCCGGGACAGAGGCCTGGGATGAGCAGTTCTTC. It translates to CASSSNPGTEAWDEQFF.

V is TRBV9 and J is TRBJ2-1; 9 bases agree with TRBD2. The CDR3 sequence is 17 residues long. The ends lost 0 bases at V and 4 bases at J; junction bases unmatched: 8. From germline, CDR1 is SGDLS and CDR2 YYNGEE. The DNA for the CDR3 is TGTGCCAGCAGCGTAGCTTCCGAGCGGGGGGAATACAATGAGCAGTTCTTC. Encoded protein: CASSVASERGEYNEQFF.

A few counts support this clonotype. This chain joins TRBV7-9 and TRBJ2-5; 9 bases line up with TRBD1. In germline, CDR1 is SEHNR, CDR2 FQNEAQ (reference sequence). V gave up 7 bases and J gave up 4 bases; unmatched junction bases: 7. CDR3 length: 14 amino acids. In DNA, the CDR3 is TGTGCCAGCATCCACCAGGACAGGGGAGAGACCCAGTACTTC. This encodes CASIHQDRGETQYF.

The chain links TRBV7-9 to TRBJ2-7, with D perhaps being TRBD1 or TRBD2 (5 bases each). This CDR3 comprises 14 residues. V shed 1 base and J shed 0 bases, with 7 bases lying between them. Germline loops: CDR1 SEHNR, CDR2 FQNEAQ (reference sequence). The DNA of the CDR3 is TGTGCCAGCAGCTTAGGGGGGACCTCCTACGAGCAGTACGTC. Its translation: CASSLGGTSYEQYV.

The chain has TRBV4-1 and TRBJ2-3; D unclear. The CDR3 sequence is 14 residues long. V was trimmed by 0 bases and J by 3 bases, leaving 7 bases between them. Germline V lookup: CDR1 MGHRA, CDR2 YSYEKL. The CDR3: CASSQDNPTDTQYF. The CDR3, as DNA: TGCGCCAGCAGCCAAGATAATCCGACAGATACGCAGTATTTT.

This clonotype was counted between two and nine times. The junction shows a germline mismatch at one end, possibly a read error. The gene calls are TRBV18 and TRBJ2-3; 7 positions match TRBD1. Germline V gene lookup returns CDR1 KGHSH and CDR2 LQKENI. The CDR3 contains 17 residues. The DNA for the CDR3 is TGTGCCAGTTCACTCACCGGGACAGACACTAGCACAGATACGCAGTATTTT. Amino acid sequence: CASSLTGTDTSTDTQYF.